Detailed here is one T cell receptor beta chain. No antigen is known for it. These data originate in a study of cytomegalovirus exposure and HLA in healthy donors. Study results and caveats: TCR sequences were mostly rare, though some public TCRs occurred in many donors.

The validation cohort, a group of 120 subjects, included the donors and was separate from the approximately 660-subject first cohort. Germline V CDR1 and CDR2: SGHTA, FQGTGA. This CDR3 has 15 amino acids. Trimming stripped 5 bases from V and 5 bases from J, with 16 bases between. Assay: immunoSEQ multiplex PCR; the TCRdb copy retains only in-frame clones and omits some. The sample records 90,000 or so clones, less than 85% being singletons. The TCR was taken from a man younger than 30 in good health and CMV-seropositive. V usage is TRBV7-3 and J usage is TRBJ2-1; TRBD2 is a possible D gene (6 bases). Material: PBMCs. DNA for the CDR3: TGTGCCAGCAGCCCGGGGGTGGGGGTCCACAATGAGCAGTTCTTC. Its protein product is CASSPGVGVHNEQFF.